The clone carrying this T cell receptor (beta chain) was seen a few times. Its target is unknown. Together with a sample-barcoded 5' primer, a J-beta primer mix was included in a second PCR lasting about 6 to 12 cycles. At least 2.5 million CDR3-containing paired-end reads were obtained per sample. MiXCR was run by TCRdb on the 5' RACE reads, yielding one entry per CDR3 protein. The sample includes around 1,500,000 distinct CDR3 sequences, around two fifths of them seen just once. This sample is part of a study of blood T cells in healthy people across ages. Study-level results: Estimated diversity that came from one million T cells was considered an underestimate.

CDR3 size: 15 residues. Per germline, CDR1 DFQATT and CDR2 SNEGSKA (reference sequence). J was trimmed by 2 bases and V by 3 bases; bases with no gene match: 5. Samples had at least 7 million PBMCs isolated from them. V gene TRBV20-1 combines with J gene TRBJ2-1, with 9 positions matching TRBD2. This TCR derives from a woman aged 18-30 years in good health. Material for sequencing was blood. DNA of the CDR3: TGCAGTGCTAGTCTCAGCGGGGGGACCTACAATGAGCAGTTCTTC. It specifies CSASLSGGTYNEQFF.